This TCR beta chain emerged from a study of T cells in localized non-small cell lung cancer. The repertoire was sequenced with immunoSEQ multiplex PCR; TCRdb's copy has only in-frame clones and lacks some. The sample contains some 39,000 clones, roughly 89% of which appear only once. V lost 4 bases and J lost 2; bases outside the gene matches: 3. Looked up from germline, CDR1 is GTSNPN and CDR2 is SVGIG (reference sequence). This CDR3 is built from 14 residues. Regarding the study as a whole: Higher adjacent-lung clonality was associated with shorter survival. Multi-region tumor sequencing was not done, so intratumor heterogeneity could not be excluded. A median approximately 57 of the top 100 tumor clones appeared in adjacent lung.

Worth noting for this clone: As yet, its antigen is unknown.

Material: peripheral blood mononuclear cells, obtained before any cancer treatment. The chain joins TRBV30 to TRBJ2-1, with TRBD2 matching over 9 bases. This sequence originates from a male donor aged 60 or over with stage II lung adenocarcinoma. The CDR3 spells CAWNRLAAYNEQFF. The CDR3 region has the DNA TGTGCCTGGAATCGACTAGCGGCCTACAATGAGCAGTTCTTC. Complete variable domain (other parts from reference TRBV30 and TRBJ2-1): SQTIHQWPATLVQPVGSPLSLECTVEGTSNPNLYWYRQAAGRGLQLLFYSVGIGQISSEVPQNLSASRPQDRQFILSSKKLLLSDSGFYLCAWNRLAAYNEQFFGPGTRLTVL.